The 9 T cell receptor beta chains below all came from one sample that was sequenced in a study of T cell repertoires in cytomegalovirus infection. TCRdb reanalysed the reads using MiXCR and keeps one entry per CDR3 protein. Of over 250,000 distinct CDR3 sequences listed, roughly 21% are singletons. Their antigen targets remain unknown. The sample here was cultured PBMCs, taken from culture after CMV antigen stimulation. Receptors originate from a human donor in good health (CMV status not recorded). Some clones in this sample may be carry-over from other donors' samples.

This clonotype was found a few times. The chain is built from TRBV12-3 or TRBV12-4 and TRBJ2-7; perhaps TRBD2 as D (7 bases). Trimming took off 7 bases at V and 1 base at J, with 20 bases between the two ends. The CDR3 contains 16 residues. CDR3 in DNA: TGTGCCAGCACCTGGGAGGGGGGTACCTCATCCTACGAGCAGTACTTC. This translates into CASTWEGGTSSYEQYF.

This chain links TRBV29-1 with TRBJ1-1; unclear D gene. This CDR3 has 11 residues. Germline loops: CDR1 SQVTM, CDR2 ANQGSEA. V was clipped by 3 bases and J by 4 bases, with 6 bases between them. DNA of the CDR3: TGCAGCGTTGACCGGGGCACTGAAGCTTTCTTT. It translates to CSVDRGTEAFF.

This rearrangement joins TRBV10-3 to TRBJ2-7; TRBD1 agrees at 7 bases. V lost 6 bases, J lost 3 bases, and 2 bases stayed unmatched. Germline CDR1 ENHRY, CDR2 SYGVKD. The CDR3 is 12 residues long. The CDR3 loop reads CAIRGTDYEQYF. The CDR3, as DNA: TGTGCCATCAGGGGGACAGACTACGAGCAGTACTTC.

This clonotype was counted only a few times. This chain links TRBV5-4 with TRBJ1-6; TRBD1 is a possible D gene (6 bases). CDR3 size: 14 residues. Germline V gene lookup returns CDR1 SGHNT and CDR2 YYREEE (reference sequence). Trimming removed 6 bases from V and 7 bases from J, with 14 bases in between. CDR3 DNA sequence: TGTGCCAGCACCTCCCGGACAGAGAATTCACCCCTCCACTTT. Translated: CASTSRTENSPLHF.

V gene TRBV7-6 combines with J gene TRBJ1-1, with no clear D. With 5 bases removed from V and 2 bases from J, the gap between germline ends came to 18 bases. The CDR3 is 16 residues long. Per germline, CDR1 SGHVS and CDR2 FNYEAQ. Written as DNA, the CDR3 is TGTGCCAGCAGCGTGTATTTCGAACACAAAAACACTGAAGCTTTCTTT. Translated, it gives CASSVYFEHKNTEAFF.

The chain recombines TRBV11-3 with TRBJ2-3; weak D call: TRBD1 (6 bases). The V end was cut by 0 bases, the J end by 1 base, with 17 bases between. CDR1 and CDR2 (germline): SGHNT, YENEEA. There are 18 residues in the CDR3. The CDR3: CASSLDPTGTLGTDTQYF. The CDR3 nucleotides read TGTGCCAGCAGCTTAGACCCAACCGGGACACTTGGCACAGATACGCAGTATTTT.

The table lists this clonotype with many counts. Written as DNA, the CDR3 is TGTGCCAGCAGTTTCACTCCGGGACAGGGGGCGACTGAGCAGTACTTC. Translated, it gives CASSFTPGQGATEQYF. This chain connects TRBV7-9 to TRBJ2-7; 12 bases line up with TRBD1. The V gene end was trimmed by 6 bases and the J gene end by 7 bases; junction bases not matched to a gene: 13. Germline V gene lookup returns CDR1 SEHNR and CDR2 FQNEAQ (reference sequence). CDR3 length: 16 amino acids.

The chain employs TRBV4-2 and TRBJ1-2; tentatively, D is TRBD1 (6 bases). In germline, CDR1 is LGHNA, CDR2 YNFKEQ. The CDR3 is 17 residues long. V was pared by 3 bases and J by 2 bases, with 19 bases between. The CDR3 protein is CASSQGALGGANYGYTF. The CDR3 DNA follows: TGTGCCAGCAGCCAGGGGGCCTTGGGGGGAGCAAACTATGGCTACACCTTC.

Ten or more counts support this clonotype. The rearrangement links TRBV7-2 to TRBJ1-6; D call uncertain. The CDR3 has 16 residues. V gave up 0 bases and J gave up 0 bases, with 6 bases separating them. The V gene's germline CDR1 is SGHTA and CDR2 FQGNSA. In DNA form, the CDR3 reads TGTGCCAGCAGCTTAGCCGTCAGCTCCTATAATTCACCCCTCCACTTT. Amino acids: CASSLAVSSYNSPLHF.